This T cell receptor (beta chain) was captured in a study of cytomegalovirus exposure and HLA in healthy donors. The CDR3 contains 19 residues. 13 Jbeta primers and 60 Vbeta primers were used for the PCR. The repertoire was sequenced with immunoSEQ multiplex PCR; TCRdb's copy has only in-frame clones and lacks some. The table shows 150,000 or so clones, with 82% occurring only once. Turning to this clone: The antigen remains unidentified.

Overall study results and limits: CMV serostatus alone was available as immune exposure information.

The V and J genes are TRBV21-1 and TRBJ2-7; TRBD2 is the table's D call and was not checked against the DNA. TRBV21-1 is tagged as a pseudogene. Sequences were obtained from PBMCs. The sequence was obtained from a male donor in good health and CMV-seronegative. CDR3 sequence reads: CASSKARKVAGPSSYEQYF. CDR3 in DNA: TGTGCCAGCAGCAAAGCGCGGAAGGTAGCGGGCCCGAGCTCCTACGAGCAGTACTTC.